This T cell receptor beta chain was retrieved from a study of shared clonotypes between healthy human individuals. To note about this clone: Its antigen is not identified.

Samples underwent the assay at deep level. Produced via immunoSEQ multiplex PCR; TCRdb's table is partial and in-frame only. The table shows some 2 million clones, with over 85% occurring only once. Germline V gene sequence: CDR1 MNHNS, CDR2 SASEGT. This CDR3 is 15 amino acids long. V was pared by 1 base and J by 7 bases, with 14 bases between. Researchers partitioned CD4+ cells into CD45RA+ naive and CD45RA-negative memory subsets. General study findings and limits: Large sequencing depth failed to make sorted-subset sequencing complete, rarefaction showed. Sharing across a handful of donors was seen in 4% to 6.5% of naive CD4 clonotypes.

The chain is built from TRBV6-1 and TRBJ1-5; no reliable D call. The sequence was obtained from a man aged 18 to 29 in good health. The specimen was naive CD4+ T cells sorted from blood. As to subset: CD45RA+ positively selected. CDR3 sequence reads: CASSEGTAARQPQHF. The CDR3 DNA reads TGTGCCAGCAGTGAAGGAACAGCCGCGAGGCAGCCCCAGCATTTT.